The present T cell receptor (beta chain) was sequenced within a study of T cell repertoires in cytomegalovirus infection. Overall study: Public signatures in TCR beta pointed to CMV infection and matching HLA type.

Points from the study as a whole: The cumulative frequency of public TCR beta families distinguished individuals who carried CMV together with the relevant HLA. Across the ex vivo response, the dominant clonotypes were HLA-C-restricted CMV-specific TCR beta clonotypes.

MiXCR, applied by TCRdb to the reads, yields one record per CDR3 protein. The sample consists of 200,000 or so distinct CDR3 sequences, approximately 40% of them appearing once. The ends were cut back, 5 bases at V and 2 bases at J, with 7 bases in the middle. The CDR3 is made up of 12 amino acids. Germline CDR1 reads PRHDT; CDR2 reads FYEKMQ (reference sequence). Details on this clonotype: Its target is not known.

This sequence joins TRBV13 and TRBJ2-7; D might be TRBD1 (5 bases). The material was CD8+ T cells from cultured PBMCs, obtained from culture after CMV antigen stimulation. The source is a human donor in good health (CMV status not recorded). Some clones in this sample may be carry-over from other donors' samples. The CDR3 region has the DNA TGTGCCAGCAGCCAGGGTACCTACGAGCAGTACTTC. As protein: CASSQGTYEQYF.